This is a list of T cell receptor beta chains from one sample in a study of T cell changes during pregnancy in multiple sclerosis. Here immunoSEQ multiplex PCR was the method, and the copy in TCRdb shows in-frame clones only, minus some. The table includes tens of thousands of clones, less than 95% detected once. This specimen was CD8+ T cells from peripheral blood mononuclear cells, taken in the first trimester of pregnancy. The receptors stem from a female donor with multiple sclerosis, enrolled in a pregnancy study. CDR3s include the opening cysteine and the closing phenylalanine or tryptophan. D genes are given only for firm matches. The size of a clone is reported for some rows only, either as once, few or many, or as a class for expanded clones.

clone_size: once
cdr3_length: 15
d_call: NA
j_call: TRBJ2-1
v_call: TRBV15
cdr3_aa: CATSRDLVGYNEQFF
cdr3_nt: TGTGCCACCAGCCGTGACTTGGTTGGGTACAATGAGCAGTTCTTC

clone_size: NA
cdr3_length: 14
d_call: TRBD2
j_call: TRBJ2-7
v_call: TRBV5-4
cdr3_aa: CASSSGTSDYEQYF
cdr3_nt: TGTGCCAGCAGCTCCGGGACTAGCGACTACGAGCAGTACTTC

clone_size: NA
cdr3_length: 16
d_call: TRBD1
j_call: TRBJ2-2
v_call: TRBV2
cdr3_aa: CASSPGQGAYTGELFF
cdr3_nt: TGTGCCAGCAGCCCAGGACAGGGGGCTTACACCGGGGAGCTGTTTTTT

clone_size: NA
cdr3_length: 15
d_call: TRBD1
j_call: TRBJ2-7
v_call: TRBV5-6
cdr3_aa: CASRGQGQTFYEQYF
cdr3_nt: TGTGCCAGCAGGGGACAGGGCCAGACGTTCTACGAGCAGTACTTC

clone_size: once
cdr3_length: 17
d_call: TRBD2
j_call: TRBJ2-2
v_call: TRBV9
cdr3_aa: CASFGLAGATNTGELFF
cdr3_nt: TGTGCCAGCTTCGGACTAGCGGGAGCTACGAACACCGGGGAGCTGTTTTTT

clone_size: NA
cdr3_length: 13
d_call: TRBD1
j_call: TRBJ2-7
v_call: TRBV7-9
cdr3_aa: CASSSIGTAEQYF
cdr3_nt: TGTGCCAGCAGCTCAATTGGGACAGCCGAGCAGTACTTC

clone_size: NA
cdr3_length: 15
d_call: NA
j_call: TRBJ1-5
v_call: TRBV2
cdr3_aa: CASSENLGDYQPQHF
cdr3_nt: TGTGCCAGCAGTGAAAATTTGGGAGACTATCAGCCCCAGCATTTT

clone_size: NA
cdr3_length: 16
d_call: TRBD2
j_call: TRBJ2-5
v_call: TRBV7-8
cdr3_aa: CASSLASGSIYETQYF
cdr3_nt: TGTGCCAGCAGCTTGGCGAGCGGGAGTATATATGAGACCCAGTACTTC

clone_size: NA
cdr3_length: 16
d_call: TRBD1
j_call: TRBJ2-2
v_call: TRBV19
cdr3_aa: CASRPHDRVGTGELFF
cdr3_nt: TGTGCCAGTAGACCACACGACAGGGTAGGCACCGGGGAGCTGTTTTTT

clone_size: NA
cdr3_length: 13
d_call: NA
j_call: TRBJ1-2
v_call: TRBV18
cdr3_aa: CASSRQRNYGYTF
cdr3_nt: TGTGCCAGCTCTAGACAGAGGAACTATGGCTACACCTTC

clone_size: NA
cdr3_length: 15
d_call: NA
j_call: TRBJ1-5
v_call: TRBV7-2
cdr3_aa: CASSPSGSPYQPQHF
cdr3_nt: TGTGCCAGCAGCCCTTCCGGGTCCCCATATCAGCCCCAGCATTTT

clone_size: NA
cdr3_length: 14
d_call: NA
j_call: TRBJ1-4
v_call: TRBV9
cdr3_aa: CASSGRTANEKLFF
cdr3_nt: TGTGCCAGCAGCGGAAGGACAGCGAATGAAAAACTGTTTTTT

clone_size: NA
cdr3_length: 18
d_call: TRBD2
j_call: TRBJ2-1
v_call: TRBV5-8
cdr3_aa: CASSLVSASGVWYNEQFF
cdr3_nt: TGTGCCAGCAGCTTGGTTTCTGCTAGCGGGGTCTGGTACAATGAGCAGTTCTTC

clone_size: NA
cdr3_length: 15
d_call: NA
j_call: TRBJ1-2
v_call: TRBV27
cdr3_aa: CASSPQQGSGYGYTF
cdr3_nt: TGTGCCAGCAGCCCCCAACAGGGATCGGGCTATGGCTACACCTTC

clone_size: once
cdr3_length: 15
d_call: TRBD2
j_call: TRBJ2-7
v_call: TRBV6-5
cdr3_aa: CASSLTGTRRYEQYF
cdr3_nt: TGTGCCAGCAGCCTAACCGGGACTAGGCGATACGAGCAGTACTTC

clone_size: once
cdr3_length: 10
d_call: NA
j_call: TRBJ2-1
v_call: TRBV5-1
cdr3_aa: CASGNNEQFF
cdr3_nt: TGCGCCAGCGGCAACAATGAGCAGTTCTTC

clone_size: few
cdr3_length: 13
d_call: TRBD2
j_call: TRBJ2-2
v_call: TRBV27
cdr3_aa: CASRGLDTGELFF
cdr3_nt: TGTGCCAGCAGGGGACTAGACACCGGGGAGCTGTTTTTT

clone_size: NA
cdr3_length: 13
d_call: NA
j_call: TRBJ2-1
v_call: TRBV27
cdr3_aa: CASRRAGYNEQFF
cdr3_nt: TGTGCCAGCCGGAGGGCCGGGTACAATGAGCAGTTCTTC

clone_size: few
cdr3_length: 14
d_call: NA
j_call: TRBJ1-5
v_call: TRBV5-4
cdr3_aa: CASSLEGEGQPQHF
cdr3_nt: TGTGCCAGCAGCTTGGAAGGGGAGGGTCAGCCCCAGCATTTT

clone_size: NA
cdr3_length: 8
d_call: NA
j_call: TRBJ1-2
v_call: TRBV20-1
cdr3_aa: CSASTGNF
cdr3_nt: TGCAGTGCTAGCACAGGGAACTTC